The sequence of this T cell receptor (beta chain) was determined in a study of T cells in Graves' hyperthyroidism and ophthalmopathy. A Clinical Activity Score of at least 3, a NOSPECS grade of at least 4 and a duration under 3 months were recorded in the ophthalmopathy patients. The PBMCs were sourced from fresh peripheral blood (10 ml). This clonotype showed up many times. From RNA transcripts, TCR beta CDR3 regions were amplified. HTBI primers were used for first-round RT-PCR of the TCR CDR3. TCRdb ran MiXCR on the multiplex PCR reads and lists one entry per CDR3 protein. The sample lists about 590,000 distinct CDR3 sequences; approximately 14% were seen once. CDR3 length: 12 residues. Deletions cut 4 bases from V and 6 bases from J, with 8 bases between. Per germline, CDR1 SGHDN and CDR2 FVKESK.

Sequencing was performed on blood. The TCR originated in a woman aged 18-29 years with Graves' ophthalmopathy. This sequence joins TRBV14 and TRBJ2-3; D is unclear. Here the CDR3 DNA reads TGTGCCAGCAGCCTGAGGTGGGATACGCAGTATTTT. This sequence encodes CASSLRWDTQYF.